This T cell receptor beta chain originates from a study of cytomegalovirus exposure and HLA in healthy donors. Broader study findings: Reports indicated that the classifier achieved high specificity and sensitivity in diagnosing cytomegalovirus status. Donor immune exposure was known only as CMV serostatus. Later analysis demonstrated an association between a missense DCLRE1C variant and TCR beta V- and J-gene trimming.

Points on this clone: Its target is not known.

The primer mix had 60 Vbeta and 13 Jbeta primers. Sequenced by immunoSEQ multiplex PCR; TCRdb stores in-frame clones only, minus some. The sample yields under 90,000 clones, about 80% seen once. The CDR3 loop spans 13 amino acids. V was pared by 7 bases and J by 3 bases, with 12 bases between. Germline V gene sequence: CDR1 LGHNT, CDR2 FRNRAP. This sequence joins TRBV12-5 and TRBJ1-2; D remains ambiguous. Specimen: PBMCs. The TCR was taken from a man aged 35-49 years in good health and CMV-seronegative. CDR3 protein: CASARGMDYGYTF. The CDR3 DNA is TGTGCTAGTGCCCGCGGGATGGACTATGGCTACACCTTC.